The 4 T cell receptor beta chains presented below share a single source sample, sequenced in a study of vaccination and CD4 T cells after COVID-19. Cultured CD4+ T cells had their DNA profiled by the Oncomine TCR Beta short-read assay. A single record per CDR3 protein comes from TCRdb applying MiXCR to the PCR reads. Of roughly 20,000 distinct CDR3 sequences in the sample, roughly 30% were seen once. The time point: late sampling 161 to 241 days after vaccination in a few convalescent patients. Treatment here: roughly 10-day PBMC culture with coronavirus spike peptide pools or control peptides (ViraFEST assay). Their specific antigens are unknown. The source was CD4+ T cells from blood, cultured in vitro, collected about 7 months after SARS-CoV-2 vaccination. The receptors stem from a human donor who had recovered from COVID-19.

The chain joins TRBV18 to TRBJ1-6, with D uncertain. The CDR3 sequence is 16 residues long. The germline V gene encodes CDR1 KGHSH and CDR2 LQKENI. V lost 2 bases and J lost 5, with 13 bases in between. CDR3 region: CASSPNSPVNNSPLHF. In nucleotides, the CDR3 is TGTGCCAGCTCACCAAACAGTCCCGTCAATAATTCACCCCTCCACTTT.

There are a few counts of this clonotype. V usage is TRBV6-1 and J usage is TRBJ2-2, with TRBD1 matching 9 bases. Germline V gives CDR1 MNHNS, CDR2 SASEGT. J gave up 3 bases and V 1 base, and 0 bases lay outside the gene matches. This CDR3 contains 15 residues. The DNA of the CDR3 is TGTGCCAGCAGTGAAGGGACAGGGGACACCGGGGAGCTGTTTTTT. This encodes CASSEGTGDTGELFF.

The chain links TRBV20-1 to TRBJ1-3; D gene unclear. This CDR3 spans 12 amino acids. Germline-derived CDR1 and CDR2 are DFQATT and SNEGSKA (reference sequence). V lost 3 bases and J lost 3, with 6 bases in between. The CDR3 is CSASGDGNTIYF. The CDR3 bases are TGCAGTGCTAGCGGGGATGGAAACACCATATATTTT.

This rearrangement joins TRBV7-8 to TRBJ1-2, with D unclear. V was trimmed by 2 bases and J by 4 bases, leaving 8 bases between them. Germline CDR1 reads SGHVS; CDR2 reads FQNEAQ. The CDR3 totals 13 residues. The CDR3 sequence: CASSLQISYGYTF. Here the CDR3 DNA reads TGTGCCAGCAGCTTACAGATTTCCTATGGCTACACCTTC.